This TCR beta chain was captured in a study of blood T cell repertoires in COVID-19. Looking at the study overall: The United States, Italy and Spain were the sources of the acute and convalescent COVID-19 samples. PBMCs, B-cell-depleted T cells, or T cells were the source of the cDNA or gDNA that made up the material.

Germline assignment: CDR1 SGHVS and CDR2 FNYEAQ. V was clipped by 3 bases and J by 9 bases; unmatched bases: 9. The CDR3 has 15 residues. Per the authors' pipeline: Reference gene primer amplification gave estimated nucleated cell counts. Sequencing used immunoSEQ multiplex PCR; TCRdb keeps in-frame clones, though not all of them. The D gene and trimming were derived from the DNA, and the V and J assignments and clone size from that table. The sample has about 300,000 clones; roughly nine tenths are singletons. The sequencing input was peripheral blood. This clonotype was obtained from a woman between 25 and 40 years old with COVID-19, enrolled during active disease. The chain recombines TRBV7-6 with TRBJ1-5; 9 nucleotides agree with TRBD1. The CDR3 coding sequence is TGTGCCAGCAGCTTGGGGGACAGGGCAGGTCCGCCCCAGCATTTT. It encodes CASSLGDRAGPPQHF.